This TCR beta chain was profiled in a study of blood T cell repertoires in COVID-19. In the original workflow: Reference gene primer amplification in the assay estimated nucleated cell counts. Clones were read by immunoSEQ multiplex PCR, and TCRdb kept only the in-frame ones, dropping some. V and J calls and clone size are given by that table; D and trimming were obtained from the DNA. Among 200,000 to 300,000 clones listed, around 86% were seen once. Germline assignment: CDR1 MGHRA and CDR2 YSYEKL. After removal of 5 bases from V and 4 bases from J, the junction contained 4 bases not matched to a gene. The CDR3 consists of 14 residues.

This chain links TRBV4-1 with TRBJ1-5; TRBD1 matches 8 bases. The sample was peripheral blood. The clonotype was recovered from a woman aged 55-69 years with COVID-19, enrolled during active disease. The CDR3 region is CASSFRQGNQPQHF. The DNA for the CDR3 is TGCGCCAGCAGCTTCCGACAGGGGAATCAGCCCCAGCATTTT.